These 15 T cell receptor beta chains were all obtained from the same sample, sequenced in a study of Ad26.COV2.S vaccination and SARS-CoV-2 variants. Regarding treatment: over 15 received Ad26.COV2.S at low or high dose, single or two shots; roughly five received placebo; per-sample allocation not given. Repertoires come from day 63 after the first vaccine or placebo injection. Here immunoSEQ multiplex PCR was the method, and the copy in TCRdb shows in-frame clones only, minus some. This repertoire shows 300,000 to 350,000 clones, about 86% found once; its top ten account for 1.5% to 2.5%. Here the sequenced sample was peripheral blood, taken in a trial of Ad26.COV2.S vaccine versus placebo. These receptors were taken from a person aged 18-65 years who received the Ad26.COV2.S COVID-19 vaccine or a placebo.

The rearrangement links TRBV30 to TRBJ1-3; TRBD1 is a possible D gene (6 bases). The germline V and J ends were trimmed by 4 bases and 2 bases, with 12 bases remaining between them. Germline lookup yields CDR1 GTSNPN and CDR2 SVGIG (reference sequence). The CDR3 length is 14 residues. The CDR3: CAWKRRDTGNTIYF. CDR3 DNA sequence: TGTGCCTGGAAGCGCCGGGACACTGGAAACACCATATATTTT.

V and J are TRBV5-6 and TRBJ2-5, with TRBD2 identical over 7 bases. J was trimmed by 3 bases and V by 0 bases; bases with no gene match: 2. The length of the CDR3 is 14 residues. Germline CDR1 is SGHDT and CDR2 is YYEEEE. CDR3 protein: CASSLGGGKETQYF. DNA of the CDR3: TGTGCCAGCAGCTTGGGGGGAGGGAAAGAGACCCAGTACTTC.

This clone occurred a few times. This rearrangement joins TRBV19 to TRBJ2-1; 7 bases are a match to TRBD1. V lost 3 bases and J lost 7; bases outside the gene matches: 6. CDR3 length: 14 residues. Looked up from germline, CDR1 is LNHDA and CDR2 is SQIVND (reference sequence). CDR3 bases: TGTGCCAGTAGTATCAGAGGACAGGTGAATGAGCAGTTCTTC. It translates to CASSIRGQVNEQFF.

The V and J genes are TRBV19 and TRBJ1-1; D is possibly TRBD1 (5 bases). From germline, CDR1 is LNHDA and CDR2 SQIVND (reference sequence). CDR3 size: 14 residues. Trimming shortened V by 3 bases and J by 0 bases, and 8 bases separated the two germline ends. In DNA, the CDR3 is TGTGCCAGTAGTATTGTGACAGTGAACACTGAAGCTTTCTTT. It translates to CASSIVTVNTEAFF.

The CDR3 coding sequence is TGTGCCAGCTCAATTCGGGCGCGGGATACCGGGGAGCTGTTTTTT. It encodes CASSIRARDTGELFF. This chain joins TRBV18 and TRBJ2-2; TRBD2 is a possible D gene (6 bases). The ends were cut back, 5 bases at V and 5 bases at J, with 15 bases in the middle. The germline gives CDR1 KGHSH, CDR2 LQKENI. CDR3 length: 15 amino acids.

The chain has TRBV3-1 (or the pseudogene TRBV3-2) and TRBJ2-7; TRBD2 agrees at 10 bases. Germline trimming cut 1 base from V and 0 bases from J; bases unmatched to any gene: 6. This CDR3 spans 17 amino acids. The V gene's germline CDR1 is LGHDT and CDR2 YNNKEL (reference sequence). For the CDR3, the DNA is TGTGCCAGCAGCCAAGGTCGTCGACTAGCGGGCTCCTACGAGCAGTACTTC. The encoded protein is CASSQGRRLAGSYEQYF.

CDR3 region: CASIERDRGLNTGELFF. In DNA form, the CDR3 reads TGTGCCAGCATCGAAAGGGACAGGGGGCTCAACACCGGGGAGCTGTTTTTT. This rearrangement joins TRBV7-9 to TRBJ2-2; 12 bases are a match to TRBD1. CDR1 SEHNR and CDR2 FQNEAQ come from the germline V gene (reference sequence). With 7 bases clipped from V and 2 bases from J, the junction kept 8 bases outside the gene matches. The CDR3 length is 17 residues.

This sequence joins TRBV6-5 and TRBJ1-1; D is unclear. Between the trimmed V and J ends, which lost 7 bases and 1 base, there was a span of 10 bases. The CDR3 loop spans 13 amino acids. Germline V gives CDR1 MNHEY, CDR2 SVGAGI. The CDR3 region has the DNA TGTGCCAGCACTCAGGTCAAGAACACTGAAGCTTTCTTT. Amino acid sequence: CASTQVKNTEAFF.

This sequence joins TRBV27 and TRBJ1-3; D remains ambiguous. Germline CDR1 MNHEY, CDR2 SMNVEV (reference sequence). V gave up 7 bases and J gave up 3 bases, with 19 bases separating them. The CDR3 loop spans 16 amino acids. Here the CDR3 reads CASKSQAFGRGNTIYF. The CDR3 DNA follows: TGTGCCAGCAAGAGCCAGGCCTTCGGGCGTGGAAACACCATATATTTT.

The chain joins TRBV5-6 to TRBJ2-7, with a weak D call TRBD2 (5 bases). The V gene's germline CDR1 is SGHDT and CDR2 YYEEEE. V dropped 5 bases and J dropped 0 bases, with 9 bases sitting between them. The CDR3 extends over 13 amino acids. CDR3 sequence (DNA): TGTGCCAGCAGGAAGGGAGTCTCCTACGAGCAGTACTTC. It yields the protein CASRKGVSYEQYF.

The genes are TRBV19 and TRBJ1-1; D remains ambiguous. There are 13 residues in the CDR3. Germline-derived CDR1 and CDR2 are LNHDA and SQIVND (reference sequence). V was pared by 6 bases and J by 0 bases, with 8 bases between. This CDR3 is CASSSVMNTEAFF. CDR3 coding DNA: TGTGCCAGTAGCTCTGTAATGAACACTGAAGCTTTCTTT.

The rearrangement joins TRBV9 to TRBJ2-7; D gene ambiguous. V shed 4 bases and J shed 6 bases, with 14 bases lying between them. This CDR3 region has 13 residues. Per germline, CDR1 SGDLS and CDR2 YYNGEE. The chain's CDR3 is CASSSPPSVEQYF. The DNA of the CDR3 is TGTGCCAGCAGCTCCCCCCCAAGTGTCGAGCAGTACTTC.

This clone has at least ten counts. This chain connects TRBV18 to TRBJ2-1; D is unclear. The CDR3 is 16 residues long. The germline V and J ends were trimmed by 0 bases and 8 bases, with 17 bases remaining between them. The V gene's germline CDR1 is KGHSH and CDR2 LQKENI. CDR3 in DNA: TGTGCCAGCTCACCACCGGGCCTAATGGAATTCGATGAGCAGTTCTTC. Its protein is CASSPPGLMEFDEQFF.

CDR3 sequence (DNA): TGTGCCAGTAGTATTCGTGGAGGAACCTTCGAGCAGTACTTC. The encoded protein is CASSIRGGTFEQYF. The chain couples TRBV19 to TRBJ2-7, with D tentatively TRBD2 (5 bases). Germline V gene lookup returns CDR1 LNHDA and CDR2 SQIVND (reference sequence). This CDR3 has 14 residues. V lost 3 bases and J lost 6, with 15 bases in between.

The gene calls are TRBV11-2 and TRBJ1-1, with a possible D match to TRBD1 (5 bases). Germline V gene lookup returns CDR1 SGHAT and CDR2 FQNNGV. The CDR3 covers 18 residues. The ends were cut back, 1 base at V and 1 base at J, with 19 bases in the middle. CDR3 protein: CASSLAGFRGSANTEAFF. DNA for the CDR3: TGTGCCAGCAGCTTAGCGGGTTTTAGGGGTAGTGCGAACACTGAAGCTTTCTTT.